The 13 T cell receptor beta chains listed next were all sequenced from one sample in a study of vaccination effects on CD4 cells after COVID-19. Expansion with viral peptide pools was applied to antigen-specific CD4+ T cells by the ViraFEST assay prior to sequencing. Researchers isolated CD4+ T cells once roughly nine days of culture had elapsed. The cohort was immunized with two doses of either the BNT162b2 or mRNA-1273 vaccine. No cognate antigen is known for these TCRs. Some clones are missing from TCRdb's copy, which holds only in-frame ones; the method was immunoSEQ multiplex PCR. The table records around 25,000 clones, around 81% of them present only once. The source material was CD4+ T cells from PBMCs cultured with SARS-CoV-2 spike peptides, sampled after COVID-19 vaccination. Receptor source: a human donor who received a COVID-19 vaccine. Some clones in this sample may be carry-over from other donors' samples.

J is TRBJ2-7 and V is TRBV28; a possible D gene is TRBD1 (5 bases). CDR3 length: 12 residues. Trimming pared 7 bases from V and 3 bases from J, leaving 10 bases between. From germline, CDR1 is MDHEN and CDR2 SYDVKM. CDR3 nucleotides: TGTGCCAGCAACACAGGAGACTACGAGCAGTACGTC. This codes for CASNTGDYEQYV.

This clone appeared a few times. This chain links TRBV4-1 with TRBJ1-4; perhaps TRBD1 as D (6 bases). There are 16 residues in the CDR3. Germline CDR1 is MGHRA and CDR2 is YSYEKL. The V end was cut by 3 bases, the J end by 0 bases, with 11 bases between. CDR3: CASSQRTVATNEKLFF. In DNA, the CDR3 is TGCGCCAGCAGCCAGAGGACAGTTGCAACTAATGAAAAACTGTTTTTT.

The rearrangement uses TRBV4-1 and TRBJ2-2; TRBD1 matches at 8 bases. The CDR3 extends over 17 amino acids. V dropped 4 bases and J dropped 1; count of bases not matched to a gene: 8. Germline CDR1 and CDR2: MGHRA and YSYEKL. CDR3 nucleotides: TGCGCCAGCAGCCGAACCCCAGGGGGCGAGAACACCGGGGAGCTGTTTTTT. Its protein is CASSRTPGGENTGELFF.

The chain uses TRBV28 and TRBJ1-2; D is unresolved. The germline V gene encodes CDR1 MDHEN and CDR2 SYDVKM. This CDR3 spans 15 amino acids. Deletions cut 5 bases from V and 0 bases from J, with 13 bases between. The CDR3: CASSPTDRPNYGYTF. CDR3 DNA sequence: TGTGCCAGCAGTCCCACGGACCGGCCTAACTATGGCTACACCTTC.

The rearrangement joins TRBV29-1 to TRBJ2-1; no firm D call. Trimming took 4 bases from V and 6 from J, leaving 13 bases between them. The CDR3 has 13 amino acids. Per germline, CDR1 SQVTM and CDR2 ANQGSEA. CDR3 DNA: TGCAGCGTTGTCAGGCCCATGTCCAATGAGCAGTTCTTC. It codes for CSVVRPMSNEQFF.

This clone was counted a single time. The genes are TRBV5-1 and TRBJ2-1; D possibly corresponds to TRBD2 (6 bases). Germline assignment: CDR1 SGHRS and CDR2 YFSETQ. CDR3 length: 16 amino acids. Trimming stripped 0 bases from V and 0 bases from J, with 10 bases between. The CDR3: CASSLGLGGSYNEQFF. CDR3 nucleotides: TGCGCCAGCAGCTTGGGCCTGGGGGGCTCCTACAATGAGCAGTTCTTC.

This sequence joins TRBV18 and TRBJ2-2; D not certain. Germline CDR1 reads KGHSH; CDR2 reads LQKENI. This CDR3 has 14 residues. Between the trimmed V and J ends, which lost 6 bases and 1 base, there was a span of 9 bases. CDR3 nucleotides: TGTGCCAGCTCGCGGACGGTGAACACCGGGGAGCTGTTTTTT. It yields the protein CASSRTVNTGELFF.

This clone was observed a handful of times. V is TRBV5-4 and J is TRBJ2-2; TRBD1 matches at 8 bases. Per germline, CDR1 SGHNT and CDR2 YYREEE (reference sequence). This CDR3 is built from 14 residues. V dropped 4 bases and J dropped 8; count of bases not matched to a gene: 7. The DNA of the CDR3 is TGTGCCAGCAGCCGCGACAGGGGAGTGGGGGAGCTGTTTTTT. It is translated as CASSRDRGVGELFF.

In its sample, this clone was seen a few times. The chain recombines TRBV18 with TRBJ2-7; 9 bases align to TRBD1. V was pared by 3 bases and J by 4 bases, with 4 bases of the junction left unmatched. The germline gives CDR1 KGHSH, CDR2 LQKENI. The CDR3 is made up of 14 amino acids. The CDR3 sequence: CASSPDRGKYEQYV. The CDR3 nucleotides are TGTGCCAGCTCACCGGACAGGGGCAAGTACGAGCAGTACGTC.

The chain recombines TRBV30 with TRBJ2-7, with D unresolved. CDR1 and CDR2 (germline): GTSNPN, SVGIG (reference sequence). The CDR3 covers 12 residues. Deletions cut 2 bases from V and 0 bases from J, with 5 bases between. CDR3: CAWSQSSYEQYV. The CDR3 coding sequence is TGTGCCTGGAGTCAGAGCTCCTACGAGCAGTACGTC.

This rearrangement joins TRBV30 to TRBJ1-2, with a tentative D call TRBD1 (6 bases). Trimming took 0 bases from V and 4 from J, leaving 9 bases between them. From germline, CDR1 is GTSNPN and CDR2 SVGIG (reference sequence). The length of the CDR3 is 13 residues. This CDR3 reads CAWSVGAGYGYTF. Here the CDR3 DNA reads TGTGCCTGGAGTGTGGGGGCGGGCTATGGCTACACCTTC.

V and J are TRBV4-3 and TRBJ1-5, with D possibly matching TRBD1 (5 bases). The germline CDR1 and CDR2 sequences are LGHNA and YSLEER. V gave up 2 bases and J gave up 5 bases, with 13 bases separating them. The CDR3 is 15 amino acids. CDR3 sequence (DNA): TGCGCCAGCAGCCAAAGTATGGGGGGTTATCAGCCCCAGCATTTT. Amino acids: CASSQSMGGYQPQHF.

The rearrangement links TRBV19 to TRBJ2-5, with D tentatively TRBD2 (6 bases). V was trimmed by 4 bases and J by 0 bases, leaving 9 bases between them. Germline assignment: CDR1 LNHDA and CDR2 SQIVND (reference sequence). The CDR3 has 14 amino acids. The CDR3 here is CASSSGVYQETQYF. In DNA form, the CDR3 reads TGTGCCAGTAGTAGCGGGGTGTACCAAGAGACCCAGTACTTC.